These T cell receptor beta chains were read from a single sample in a study of OX40 agonist ivuxolimab in advanced cancers. Sequencing used immunoSEQ multiplex PCR; TCRdb keeps in-frame clones, though not all of them. This repertoire shows fewer than 60,000 clones, 75% to 90% found once; its top ten account for approximately 1.8%. Sequences were derived from CD4+ or CD8+ T cells sorted from blood, sampled in a trial of the OX40 agonist ivuxolimab. These receptors were collected from an adult with an advanced solid tumor such as melanoma, head and neck, liver or kidney cancer. The CDR3 runs from the conserved cysteine through the conserved F or W. D genes are given only for firm matches. The size entry is marked missing in some rows and otherwise reads once, few, many or a size class.

V	D	size	J	CDR3	DNA
TRBV19	.	.	TRBJ1-4	CATQGGTNEKLFF	TGTGCGACTCAGGGAGGAACTAATGAAAAACTGTTTTTT
TRBV4-1	.	.	TRBJ1-5	CASSQVRGQPQHF	TGCGCCAGCAGCCAAGTGCGAGGACAGCCCCAGCATTTT
TRBV5-1	.	.	TRBJ1-3	CASSLNQGNGGNTIYF	TGCGCCAGCAGCTTGAATCAGGGGAATGGCGGAAACACCATATATTTT
TRBV5-1	.	.	TRBJ1-1	CASSANTEAFF	TGCGCCAGCAGCGCAAACACTGAAGCTTTCTTT
TRBV5-4	.	once	TRBJ2-2	CARIKNRDNGELFF	TGTGCCAGAATCAAAAACCGGGACAACGGGGAGCTGTTTTTT
TRBV7-2	TRBD2	.	TRBJ2-1	CASSPREGLVYNEQFF	TGTGCCAGCAGCCCCAGGGAGGGTCTAGTATACAATGAGCAGTTCTTC
TRBV5-4	TRBD1	.	TRBJ1-1	CASSPGQGAEAFF	TGTGCCAGCAGCCCGGGACAGGGGGCTGAAGCTTTCTTT
TRBV18	.	.	TRBJ2-3	CASSPGFGADTQYF	TGTGCCAGCTCACCCGGGTTTGGAGCAGATACGCAGTATTTT
TRBV27	.	.	TRBJ2-1	CASSFSRGGSGNEQFF	TGTGCCAGCAGTTTCTCCAGGGGCGGGAGTGGCAATGAGCAGTTCTTC
TRBV28	.	once	TRBJ2-7	CASSNTGKSTEQYF	TGTGCCAGCAGCAATACAGGGAAGAGCACCGAGCAGTACTTC
TRBV7-2	TRBD1	.	TRBJ2-4	CASSLRDRGAKNIQYF	TGTGCCAGCAGCTTACGGGACAGAGGAGCCAAAAACATTCAGTACTTC
TRBV28	TRBD2	.	TRBJ2-5	CASNRLAGTQETQYF	TGTGCCAGCAACCGACTAGCGGGCACACAAGAGACCCAGTACTTC
TRBV19	TRBD1	.	TRBJ1-1	CASLDRGMAEAFF	TGTGCCAGCCTAGACAGGGGAATGGCTGAAGCTTTCTTT
TRBV5-6	TRBD1	.	TRBJ2-2	CASSWGTGGNTGELFF	TGTGCCAGCAGCTGGGGCACAGGGGGTAACACCGGGGAGCTGTTTTTT
TRBV5-4	TRBD2	.	TRBJ2-3	CASSSGLAGRDTQYF	TGTGCCAGCAGCTCAGGACTAGCGGGGAGGGATACGCAGTATTTT
TRBV9	.	.	TRBJ2-3	CASSVGGTGKVDTQYF	TGTGCCAGCAGCGTAGGAGGCACAGGGAAGGTAGATACGCAGTATTTT
TRBV9	.	.	TRBJ1-1	CASSATGNTEAFF	TGTGCCAGCAGTGCTACAGGAAACACTGAAGCTTTCTTT
TRBV7-2	TRBD2	.	TRBJ2-7	CATASEAGGTYEQYF	TGTGCCACCGCCTCGGAAGCGGGAGGTACCTACGAGCAGTACTTC
TRBV7-9	.	.	TRBJ2-1	CASSPEYNEQFF	TGTGCCAGCAGCCCTGAGTACAATGAGCAGTTCTTC
TRBV13	TRBD1	few	TRBJ2-1	CASSPPTGGAFNEQFF	TGTGCCAGCAGCCCCCCGACAGGGGGCGCGTTCAATGAGCAGTTCTTC
TRBV6-1	.	.	TRBJ2-7	CASTTWYEQYF	TGTGCCAGCACCACGTGGTACGAGCAGTACTTC
TRBV5-1	.	.	TRBJ2-1	CASSLPAYEQFF	TGCGCCAGCAGCTTGCCTGCCTACGAGCAGTTCTTC
TRBV28	.	.	TRBJ1-4	CASIRATNEKLFF	TGTGCCAGCATTCGGGCAACTAATGAAAAACTGTTTTTT
TRBV1	.	once	TRBJ1-5	CTSSQTGESGNQPQHF	TGCACCAGCAGCCAGACAGGGGAAAGTGGCAATCAGCCCCAGCATTTT
TRBV5-1	TRBD2	.	TRBJ2-2	CASSPNSGDTGELFF	TGCGCCAGCAGCCCCAATAGCGGGGACACCGGGGAGCTGTTTTTT
TRBV20-1	.	once	TRBJ2-7	CSARKAPEQYF	TGCAGTGCTAGGAAAGCCCCCGAGCAGTACTTC
TRBV5-5	.	.	TRBJ2-3	CASTLGRGSTDTQYF	TGTGCCAGCACCCTGGGGCGGGGTAGCACAGATACGCAGTATTTT
TRBV16	.	.	TRBJ2-3	CASSRVRSTDTQYF	TGTGCCAGCAGCCGCGTCAGAAGCACAGATACGCAGTATTTT
TRBV7-9	.	.	TRBJ2-2	CASSRRTDINTGELFF	TGTGCCAGCAGCCGACGAACTGACATAAACACCGGGGAGCTGTTTTTT
TRBV27	TRBD1	.	TRBJ1-3	CASSIRGTGRMSSGNTIYF	TGTGCCAGCAGTATAAGGGGGACAGGGCGGATGAGTTCGGGAAACACCATATATTTT
TRBV29-1	.	.	TRBJ1-2	CSVEEYGNYGYTF	TGCAGCGTTGAAGAGTACGGGAACTATGGCTACACCTTC
TRBV19	TRBD1	.	TRBJ1-5	CASREGTGERKPQHF	TGTGCCAGTAGGGAGGGGACAGGGGAGAGGAAGCCCCAGCATTTT
TRBV19	.	.	TRBJ2-1	CASSNYRAASSYNEQFF	TGTGCCAGTAGTAATTACAGGGCCGCGAGCTCCTACAATGAGCAGTTCTTC
TRBV7-6	.	once	TRBJ1-1	CASSLAPNADVNTEAFF	TGTGCCAGCAGCTTAGCCCCAAATGCGGACGTGAACACTGAAGCTTTCTTT
TRBV19	.	.	TRBJ1-4	CASSITREEKLFF	TGTGCCAGTAGTATAACCAGGGAAGAAAAACTGTTTTTT